The 11 T cell receptor beta chains listed next were all sequenced from one sample in a study of blood T cell repertoires in COVID-19. Here immunoSEQ multiplex PCR was the method, and the copy in TCRdb shows in-frame clones only, minus some. The sample has a few hundred thousand clones, about 85% seen once; the top ten hold 3.6%. Source material: peripheral blood. The receptors derive from a man between 18 and 35 years old with active or convalescent COVID-19.

CDR3 in amino acids: CASSLSGRGGANVLTF. CDR3 nucleotide sequence: TGTGCCAGCAGCTTATCGGGCAGGGGTGGGGCCAACGTCCTGACTTTC. This sequence joins TRBV11-2 and TRBJ2-6, with D possibly being TRBD1 (6 bases). Between the trimmed V and J ends, which lost 2 bases and 3 bases, there was a span of 11 bases. This CDR3 comprises 16 residues. Germline V lookup: CDR1 SGHAT, CDR2 FQNNGV.

A few counts support this clone. The gene calls are TRBV30 and TRBJ2-7; the match to TRBD2 covers 9 bases. The germline V gene has CDR1 GTSNPN and CDR2 SVGIG (reference sequence). V shed 0 bases, J shed 0 bases, and the junction held 3 bases outside the gene matches. This CDR3 spans 15 amino acids. Here the CDR3 DNA reads TGTGCCTGGAGTGTACAACTAGCGGGCTCCTACGAGCAGTACTTC. The encoded protein is CAWSVQLAGSYEQYF.

The chain carries TRBV28 and TRBJ1-2; the D gene is possibly TRBD1 (5 bases). V was clipped by 5 bases and J by 4 bases, with 20 bases between them. Per the germline V gene, CDR1 is MDHEN and CDR2 is SYDVKM. The CDR3 length is 16 residues. The CDR3: CASSPDGGIVSYGYTF. CDR3 DNA: TGTGCCAGCAGTCCGGACGGGGGTATAGTCTCCTATGGCTACACCTTC.

V usage is TRBV30 and J usage is TRBJ1-1; 8 bases match TRBD1. The trim removed 7 bases at V and 5 bases at J, leaving 12 bases unmatched. In germline, CDR1 is GTSNPN, CDR2 SVGIG (reference sequence). This CDR3 spans 14 amino acids. Here the CDR3 reads CASDREKTETEAFF. CDR3 nucleotides: TGTGCCTCGGACAGGGAAAAGACAGAAACTGAAGCTTTCTTT.

The chain recombines TRBV3-1 (or the pseudogene TRBV3-2) with TRBJ2-7; a possible D gene is TRBD1 (5 bases). Germline-derived CDR1 and CDR2 are LGHDT and YNNKEL (reference sequence). CDR3 length: 15 residues. Deletions cut 5 bases from V and 0 bases from J, with 14 bases between. The CDR3 DNA sequence: TGTGCCAGCAGCACCAGGGCAACCAGCTCCTACGAGCAGTACTTC. It specifies CASSTRATSSYEQYF.

The chain links TRBV30 to TRBJ1-1; D uncertain. The germline V gene encodes CDR1 GTSNPN and CDR2 SVGIG (reference sequence). The V and J ends lost 5 bases and 10 bases respectively, with 17 bases between them. The CDR3 is made up of 12 amino acids. Here the CDR3 reads CAWGLQAAGAFF. In DNA, the CDR3 is TGTGCCTGGGGACTCCAGGCGGCGGGAGCTTTCTTT.

J is TRBJ2-2 and V is TRBV30, with 9 positions matching TRBD1. CDR1 and CDR2 from the germline V gene are GTSNPN and SVGIG (reference sequence). V shed 4 bases and J 6 bases; nucleotides not matched to a gene: 6. The CDR3 contains 14 residues. This chain's CDR3 is CAWIGTGTPGELFF. CDR3 nucleotide sequence: TGTGCCTGGATTGGGACAGGGACCCCCGGGGAGCTGTTTTTT.

V gene TRBV27 combines with J gene TRBJ1-1; D perhaps matches TRBD1 (6 bases). In germline, CDR1 is MNHEY, CDR2 SMNVEV (reference sequence). This CDR3 spans 14 amino acids. V lost 4 bases and J 8 bases, leaving 17 bases between the germline ends. The CDR3 nucleotides are TGTGCCAGCAGTTCAGGGGAAAATGATAAAGAAGCTTTCTTT. This sequence encodes CASSSGENDKEAFF.

The rearrangement links TRBV6-5 to TRBJ2-3; 11 nucleotides align to TRBD2. Losses at the gene ends were 6 bases for V and 4 bases for J; bases not matched to a gene: 3. The germline V gene has CDR1 MNHEY and CDR2 SVGAGI. This CDR3 contains 14 residues. The CDR3, as DNA: TGTGCCAGCAGGACTAGCGGGGAGGCAGATACGCAGTATTTT. Its protein is CASRTSGEADTQYF.

For this clone: Other DNA sequences in this sample translate to the same CDR3. This rearrangement joins TRBV6-1 to TRBJ2-7, with 10 bases lining up with TRBD1. CDR1 and CDR2 from the germline V gene are MNHNS and SASEGT. This CDR3 comprises 15 residues. Trimming removed 1 base from V and 2 bases from J; junction bases left unmatched: 2. The CDR3 nucleotides are TGTGCCAGCAGTGAAGTTGGGACAGGGGCCTACGAGCAGTACTTC. It translates to CASSEVGTGAYEQYF.

J is TRBJ1-2 and V is TRBV3-1 (or the pseudogene TRBV3-2); D remains ambiguous. This CDR3 is built from 16 residues. Trimming removed 4 bases at V and 3 bases at J, with 18 bases between. The germline CDR1 and CDR2 sequences are LGHDT and YNNKEL (reference sequence). The CDR3 here is CASSLSTFVPDYGYTF. The CDR3 coding sequence is TGTGCCAGCAGCCTGTCAACCTTCGTCCCAGACTATGGCTACACCTTC.